This T cell receptor beta chain was identified in a study of blood T cell repertoires in COVID-19. About the study: T cells, B-cell-depleted T cells, or PBMCs provided the cDNA or gDNA that served as material.

Study processing details: Amplification from reference gene primers served as the basis for estimated nucleated cell counts. The table came from immunoSEQ multiplex PCR; TCRdb's copy has only in-frame clones and leaves some out. For V, J and clone size, that table is used; D and trimming come from the DNA. The sample consists of hundreds of thousands of clones, about 89% of them appearing once. Enrollment of patients from Seattle took place during active infection, with longitudinal follow-up. The sequencing input was peripheral blood. This sequence was found in a woman aged 50 to 60 with COVID-19, enrolled during active disease.

CDR3 region: CASYRTKGQETQYF. DNA for the CDR3: TGTGCCAGCTACCGGACAAAAGGGCAAGAGACCCAGTACTTC. This sequence joins TRBV6-5 and TRBJ2-5, with D maybe TRBD1 (5 bases). Trimming removed 8 bases at V and 2 bases at J, with 15 bases between. The germline V gene encodes CDR1 MNHEY and CDR2 SVGAGI. This CDR3 spans 14 amino acids.